This is a list of T cell receptor beta chains from one sample in a study of blood T cell repertoires in COVID-19. Repertoires were generated with immunoSEQ multiplex PCR, while TCRdb's copy carries only in-frame clones and drops some. In the table there are under 150,000 clones, nearly 80% of which are singletons. Sequenced sample: PBMCs or T cells enriched from blood (not recorded which). These receptors originate from a woman between 50 and 59 years old who had recovered from COVID-19. Both conserved end residues are part of each CDR3. Each record gives: CDR3 protein, CDR3 DNA, clone size, J gene, D gene, V gene. A D gene is named only where the DNA matches it firmly. Size is stated for part of the rows, as once, few or many counts, or as a class when the clone is expanded.

CDR3aa: CAWSIMGGGNQPQHF; CDR3nt: TGTGCCTGGAGTATTATGGGGGGGGGCAATCAGCCCCAGCATTTT; abundance: -; j_gene: TRBJ1-5; d_gene: -; v_gene: TRBV30
CDR3aa: CASSTTSGGIHEQFF; CDR3nt: TGTGCCAGCAGTACGACTAGCGGGGGGATCCATGAGCAGTTCTTC; abundance: -; j_gene: TRBJ2-1; d_gene: TRBD2; v_gene: TRBV27
CDR3aa: CASGQGAANEQFF; CDR3nt: TGTGCCAGCGGCCAGGGGGCGGCCAATGAGCAGTTCTTC; abundance: once; j_gene: TRBJ2-1; d_gene: TRBD1; v_gene: TRBV6-5
CDR3aa: CASGPAGGVGGELFF; CDR3nt: TGTGCCAGCGGGCCAGCGGGAGGGGTTGGCGGGGAGCTGTTTTTT; abundance: -; j_gene: TRBJ2-2; d_gene: TRBD2; v_gene: TRBV6-5
CDR3aa: CASSLKGLGEKLFF; CDR3nt: TGCGCCAGCAGCCTCAAAGGATTGGGCGAAAAACTGTTTTTT; abundance: -; j_gene: TRBJ1-4; d_gene: -; v_gene: TRBV4-1
CDR3aa: CASTILTGGAGELFF; CDR3nt: TGTGCCAGTACCATTCTAACAGGAGGGGCCGGGGAGCTGTTTTTT; abundance: -; j_gene: TRBJ2-2; d_gene: -; v_gene: TRBV19
CDR3aa: CASSSALSGEQFF; CDR3nt: TGTGCCAGCAGCTCAGCATTATCAGGGGAGCAGTTCTTC; abundance: -; j_gene: TRBJ2-1; d_gene: -; v_gene: TRBV9
CDR3aa: CASSFRGADEQFF; CDR3nt: TGTGCCAGCAGCTTCCGGGGGGCCGATGAGCAGTTCTTC; abundance: -; j_gene: TRBJ2-1; d_gene: -; v_gene: TRBV7-3
CDR3aa: CASSLLRESQYF; CDR3nt: TGTGCCAGCAGCCTCCTACGGGAGTCGCAGTACTTC; abundance: -; j_gene: TRBJ2-7; d_gene: -; v_gene: TRBV3-1/TRBV3-2
CDR3aa: CASSLRTSGGAEQFF; CDR3nt: TGTGCCAGCAGTCTCCGGACTAGCGGGGGGGCGGAGCAGTTCTTC; abundance: -; j_gene: TRBJ2-1; d_gene: TRBD2; v_gene: TRBV28
CDR3aa: CASSPTGTGELFF; CDR3nt: TGTGCCAGCTCACCGACGGGAACCGGGGAGCTGTTTTTT; abundance: -; j_gene: TRBJ2-2; d_gene: -; v_gene: TRBV18
CDR3aa: CASSQTSGRSSDTQYF; CDR3nt: TGTGCCAGCAGCCAGACTAGCGGGAGGAGCTCAGATACGCAGTATTTT; abundance: once; j_gene: TRBJ2-3; d_gene: TRBD2; v_gene: TRBV7-3
CDR3aa: CASSLVRDYGYTF; CDR3nt: TGTGCCAGCAGCTTGGTCCGGGACTATGGCTACACCTTC; abundance: many; j_gene: TRBJ1-2; d_gene: -; v_gene: TRBV5-6
CDR3aa: CASSPGGQGHQPQHF; CDR3nt: TGTGCCAGCTCACCGGGGGGGCAGGGGCATCAGCCCCAGCATTTT; abundance: -; j_gene: TRBJ1-5; d_gene: -; v_gene: TRBV18
CDR3aa: CASSSRQRTNEKLFF; CDR3nt: TGTGCCAGCAGTTCCCGACAGAGAACTAATGAAAAACTGTTTTTT; abundance: -; j_gene: TRBJ1-4; d_gene: -; v_gene: TRBV27
CDR3aa: CASSIPPGHPNTEAFF; CDR3nt: TGTGCCAGTAGTATACCACCGGGACACCCGAACACTGAAGCTTTCTTT; abundance: few; j_gene: TRBJ1-1; d_gene: -; v_gene: TRBV19
CDR3aa: CASSLGGLTEAFF; CDR3nt: TGCGCCAGCAGCTTGGGGGGGCTTACTGAAGCTTTCTTT; abundance: -; j_gene: TRBJ1-1; d_gene: -; v_gene: TRBV5-1
CDR3aa: CASSLAQGEYSPLHF; CDR3nt: TGTGCCAGCAGCTTAGCGCAGGGCGAATACTCACCCCTCCACTTT; abundance: -; j_gene: TRBJ1-6; d_gene: -; v_gene: TRBV11-2
CDR3aa: CASSPGRGTQYF; CDR3nt: TGTGCCAGCAGCCCTGGAAGGGGTACGCAGTATTTT; abundance: -; j_gene: TRBJ2-3; d_gene: -; v_gene: TRBV9
CDR3aa: CASSHRANSYNSPLHF; CDR3nt: TGTGCCAGCAGCCACAGGGCCAATTCCTATAATTCACCCCTCCACTTT; abundance: -; j_gene: TRBJ1-6; d_gene: -; v_gene: TRBV14
CDR3aa: CASRTDSSYGYTF; CDR3nt: TGTGCCAGCAGGACAGACTCTAGCTATGGCTACACCTTC; abundance: -; j_gene: TRBJ1-2; d_gene: -; v_gene: TRBV6-5
CDR3aa: CASSSGGTGVSLHF; CDR3nt: TGCGCCAGCAGCTCCGGGGGGACAGGGGTTTCCCTCCACTTT; abundance: -; j_gene: TRBJ1-6; d_gene: TRBD1; v_gene: TRBV5-1